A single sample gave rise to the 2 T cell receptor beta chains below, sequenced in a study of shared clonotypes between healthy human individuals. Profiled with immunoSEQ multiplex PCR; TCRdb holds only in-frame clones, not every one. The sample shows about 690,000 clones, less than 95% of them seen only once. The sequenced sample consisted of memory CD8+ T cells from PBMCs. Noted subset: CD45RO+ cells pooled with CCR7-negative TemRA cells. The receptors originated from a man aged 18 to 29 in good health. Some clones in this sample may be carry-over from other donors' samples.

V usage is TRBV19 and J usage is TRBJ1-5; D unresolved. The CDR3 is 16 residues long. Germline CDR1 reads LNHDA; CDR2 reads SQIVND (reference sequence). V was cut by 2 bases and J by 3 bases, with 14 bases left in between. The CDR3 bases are TGTGCCAGTAGTATAAGTCCCACACCGATCAATCAGCCCCAGCATTTT. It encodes CASSISPTPINQPQHF.

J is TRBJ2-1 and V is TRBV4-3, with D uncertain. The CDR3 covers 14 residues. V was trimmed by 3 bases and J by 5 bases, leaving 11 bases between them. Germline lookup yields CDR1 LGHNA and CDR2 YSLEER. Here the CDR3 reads CASSQQPAHNEQFF. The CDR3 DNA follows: TGCGCCAGCAGCCAGCAACCAGCCCACAATGAGCAGTTCTTC.